These 14 T cell receptor beta chains were sequenced from one sample in a study of T cell responses to AZD1222 COVID-19 vaccine. Clones were sequenced by immunoSEQ multiplex PCR, and TCRdb holds only the in-frame ones, with some missing. The sample lists some 120,000 clones, about 92% seen once, with over 0.95% in the top ten. Here the sequenced sample was peripheral blood, taken on day 0 of AZD1222 vaccination. The origin of the receptors is an adult in good health.

The chain is built from TRBV30 and TRBJ2-7; D uncertain. Germline V gives CDR1 GTSNPN, CDR2 SVGIG (reference sequence). The V end lost 4 bases, the J end lost 0 bases, and 10 bases lay between the germline ends. The length of the CDR3 is 13 residues. This CDR3 reads CAWNILSSYEQYF. The CDR3 DNA sequence: TGTGCCTGGAATATCCTGAGCTCCTACGAGCAGTACTTC.

V is TRBV9 and J is TRBJ2-3; 8 nucleotides match TRBD2. Trimming took 0 bases from V and 3 from J; bases not matched to a gene: 3. The germline V gene encodes CDR1 SGDLS and CDR2 YYNGEE. The CDR3 extends over 15 amino acids. CDR3 amino acids: CASSVESSGTDTQYF. As DNA, the CDR3 is TGTGCCAGCAGCGTAGAGTCTAGCGGGACAGATACGCAGTATTTT.

The chain recombines TRBV20-1 with TRBJ1-5; D call uncertain. The CDR3 length is 15 residues. Germline values: CDR1 DFQATT, CDR2 SNEGSKA (reference sequence). The V and J ends lost 5 bases and 5 bases respectively, with 19 bases between them. CDR3 region: CSAGGGRVDHQPQHF. Written as DNA, the CDR3 is TGCAGTGCTGGTGGAGGTAGGGTGGATCATCAGCCCCAGCATTTT.

This rearrangement joins TRBV6-5 to TRBJ1-1, with a possible D match to TRBD1 (6 bases). This CDR3 is built from 14 residues. V gave up 6 bases and J gave up 3 bases, with 14 bases separating them. The germline V gene encodes CDR1 MNHEY and CDR2 SVGAGI. The CDR3 nucleotides read TGTGCCAGCAGGGCAGGGGTCCGCTACACTGAAGCTTTCTTT. Translation gives CASRAGVRYTEAFF.

The V and J genes are TRBV6-4 and TRBJ2-7; D perhaps matches TRBD1 (7 bases). Germline CDR1 reads MRHNA; CDR2 reads SNTAGT. Trimming left V 6 bases short and J 2 bases short, with 17 bases between. There are 15 residues in the CDR3. CDR3 in amino acids: CASRTGSEGAYEQYF. The CDR3 DNA is TGTGCCAGCAGGACAGGGTCGGAGGGGGCCTACGAGCAGTACTTC.

The rearrangement joins TRBV18 to TRBJ1-5; D is undetermined. The CDR3 is 13 residues long. V dropped 5 bases and J dropped 3 bases, with 8 bases sitting between them. Germline V gene sequence: CDR1 KGHSH, CDR2 LQKENI. The CDR3 loop reads CASSSGFNQPQHF. DNA of the CDR3: TGTGCCAGCTCAAGTGGGTTCAATCAGCCCCAGCATTTT.

CDR3 sequence reads: CAWSMDSNQPQHF. Here the CDR3 DNA reads TGTGCCTGGAGCATGGATAGCAATCAGCCCCAGCATTTT. The chain combines TRBV30 with TRBJ1-5, with D unclear. CDR3 length: 13 amino acids. The germline V gene encodes CDR1 GTSNPN and CDR2 SVGIG (reference sequence). V was trimmed by 3 bases and J by 0 bases, leaving 6 bases between them.

This chain uses TRBV10-3 with TRBJ2-3, with D perhaps matching TRBD1 or TRBD2 (6 bases each). The germline V gene encodes CDR1 ENHRY and CDR2 SYGVKD. CDR3 size: 12 residues. V gave up 10 bases and J gave up 5 bases, with 13 bases separating them. The CDR3 loop is CATRTAGDTQYF. The CDR3, as DNA: TGTGCCACACGGACAGCGGGAGATACGCAGTATTTT.

The gene calls are TRBV5-1 and TRBJ2-7; D is ambiguous. The CDR3 runs to 15 residues. V was pared by 0 bases and J by 2 bases, with 12 bases between. Germline CDR1 SGHRS, CDR2 YFSETQ. CDR3 residues: CASSLAPGSTYEQYF. The CDR3 nucleotides read TGCGCCAGCAGCTTGGCCCCAGGATCGACCTACGAGCAGTACTTC.

The chain links TRBV7-9 to TRBJ1-3; D perhaps matches TRBD1 (5 bases). The CDR3 loop spans 17 amino acids. Trimming removed 2 bases at V and 0 bases at J, with 14 bases between. Germline assignment: CDR1 SEHNR and CDR2 FQNEAQ (reference sequence). CDR3 region: CASSLPGRDDSGNTIYF. CDR3 bases: TGTGCCAGCAGCTTACCCGGCAGGGATGACTCTGGAAACACCATATATTTT.

The chain has TRBV6-2 or TRBV6-3 and TRBJ2-2, with 11 bases aligning to TRBD2. The V segment lost 4 bases and the J segment 0 bases; nucleotides outside the gene matches: 7. The CDR3 length is 18 residues. Germline V gene data show CDR1 as MNHEY and CDR2 as SVGEGT. The CDR3 protein is CASSFRLAGLANTGELFF. As DNA, the CDR3 is TGTGCCAGCAGTTTTCGACTAGCGGGACTCGCGAACACCGGGGAGCTGTTTTTT.

CDR3 protein: CASSQGTSSQETQYF. DNA of the CDR3: TGTGCCAGCAGCCAAGGGACTAGCTCACAAGAGACCCAGTACTTC. The genes are TRBV3-1 (or the pseudogene TRBV3-2) and TRBJ2-5; 8 bases fit TRBD2. The CDR3 loop spans 15 amino acids. The V segment lost 1 base and the J segment 2 bases; nucleotides outside the gene matches: 3. CDR1 is LGHDT and CDR2 is YNNKEL in the germline V gene (reference sequence).

CDR3 nucleotide sequence: TGTGCCAGCAGCCAAAGGACTGAAGCTTTCTTT. Protein: CASSQRTEAFF. The chain couples TRBV3-1 (or the pseudogene TRBV3-2) to TRBJ1-1; D uncertain. The V end lost 2 bases, the J end lost 5 bases, and 3 bases lay between the germline ends. Germline V CDR1 and CDR2: LGHDT, YNNKEL (reference sequence). This CDR3 contains 11 residues.

This clone was seen a handful of times. The rearrangement links TRBV5-1 to TRBJ2-2; TRBD1 matches 12 bases. CDR1 is SGHRS, CDR2 YFSETQ, per germline. Trimming took 4 bases from V and 6 from J; bases not matched to a gene: 4. This CDR3 contains 15 residues. This CDR3 is CASSPGTGGPGELFF. For the CDR3, the DNA is TGCGCCAGCAGCCCCGGGACAGGGGGCCCCGGGGAGCTGTTTTTT.